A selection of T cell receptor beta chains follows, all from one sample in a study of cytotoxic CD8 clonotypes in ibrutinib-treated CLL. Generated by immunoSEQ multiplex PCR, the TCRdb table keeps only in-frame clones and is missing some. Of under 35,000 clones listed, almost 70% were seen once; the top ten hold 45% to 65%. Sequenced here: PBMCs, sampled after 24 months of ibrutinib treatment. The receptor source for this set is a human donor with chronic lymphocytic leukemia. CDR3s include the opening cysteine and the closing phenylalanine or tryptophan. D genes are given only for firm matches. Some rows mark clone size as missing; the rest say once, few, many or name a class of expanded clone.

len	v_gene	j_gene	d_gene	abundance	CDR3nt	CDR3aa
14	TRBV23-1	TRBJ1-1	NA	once	TGCGCCAGCAGTCAATCAGGCGGGAACACTGAAGCTTTCTTT	CASSQSGGNTEAFF
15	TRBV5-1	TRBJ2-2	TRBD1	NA	TGCGCCAGCAGCGCGCCGGGACAGGGGCCCGGGGAGCTGTTTTTT	CASSAPGQGPGELFF
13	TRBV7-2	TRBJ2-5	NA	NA	TGTGCCAGCAGCTGGACAGATCAAGAGACCCAGTACTTC	CASSWTDQETQYF
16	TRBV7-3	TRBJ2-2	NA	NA	TGTGCCAGCAGCCCCGGACCGAAGAGTTACACCGGGGAGCTGTTTTTT	CASSPGPKSYTGELFF
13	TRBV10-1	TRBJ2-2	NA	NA	TGCGCCAGCAGTCCCCAATACGCCGGGGAGCTGTTTTTT	CASSPQYAGELFF
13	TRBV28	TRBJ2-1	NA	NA	TGTGCCAGCAGTTTAAGCGCCGGGGATGAGCAGTTCTTC	CASSLSAGDEQFF
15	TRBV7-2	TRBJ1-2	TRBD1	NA	TGTGCCAGCAGCCGCAGGACAGGGGGCGGATATGGCTACACCTTC	CASSRRTGGGYGYTF
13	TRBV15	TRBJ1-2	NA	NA	TGTGCCACCAGCAGAGATGCGGTCTATGGCTACACCTTC	CATSRDAVYGYTF
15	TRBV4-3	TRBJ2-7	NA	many	TGCGCCAGCAGCCAAGTCGCAGGTCAGGGCTCCGAGCAGTACTTC	CASSQVAGQGSEQYF
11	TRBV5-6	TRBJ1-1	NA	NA	TGTGCCAGCAGCTTATACACTGAAGCTTTCTTT	CASSLYTEAFF
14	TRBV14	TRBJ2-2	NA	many	TGTGCCAGCAGCCAAGAACTTCCGCCCGGGGAGCTGTTTTTT	CASSQELPPGELFF
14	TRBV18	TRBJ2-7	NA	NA	TGTGCCAGCTCACCGGGGCATCCCTCCTACGAGCAGTACTTC	CASSPGHPSYEQYF
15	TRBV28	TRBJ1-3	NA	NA	TGTGCCAGCAGTTTACCTGTAAACCTAGGAAACACCATATATTTT	CASSLPVNLGNTIYF
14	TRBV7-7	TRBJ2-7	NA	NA	TGTGCTAGCAGCTTAGCAGGCGGGGTCCGCGAGCAGTACTTC	CASSLAGGVREQYF
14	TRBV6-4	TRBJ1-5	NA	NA	TGTGCCAGCAGTGACGCACCGTGGGGTCAGCCCCAGCATTTT	CASSDAPWGQPQHF
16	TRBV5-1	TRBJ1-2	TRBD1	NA	TGCGCCAGCAGCTTGGTAGGCGGACAGGGGGCGGGCGGCTACACCTTC	CASSLVGGQGAGGYTF
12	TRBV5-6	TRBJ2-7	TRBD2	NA	TGTGCCAGCAGCTCGGGCGGGAGGGAGCAGTACTTC	CASSSGGREQYF
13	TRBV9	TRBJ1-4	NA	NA	TGTGCCAAAGGCGGGGCTACTAATGAAAAACTGTTTTTT	CAKGGATNEKLFF
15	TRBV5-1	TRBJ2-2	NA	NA	TGCGCCAGCAGCTTGGTAACAGTTTTTACCGGGGAGCTGTTTTTT	CASSLVTVFTGELFF
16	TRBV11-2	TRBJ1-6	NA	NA	TGTGCCAGCACGGAGAGGGGCCAGACTCCGGGCTCACCCCTCCACTTT	CASTERGQTPGSPLHF
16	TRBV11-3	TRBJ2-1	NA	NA	TGTGCCAGCAGCTTAGTAAGGGGGGCCTCCTACAATGAGCAGTTCTTC	CASSLVRGASYNEQFF
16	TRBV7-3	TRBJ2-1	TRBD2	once	TGTGCCAGCAGCTTTAGCGGGGCTAGCTCCTACAATGAGCAGTTCTTC	CASSFSGASSYNEQFF
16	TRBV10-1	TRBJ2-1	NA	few	TGCGCCAGCAGTGAGTCCGGGGTTACTATGGGCAATGAGCAGTTCTTC	CASSESGVTMGNEQFF
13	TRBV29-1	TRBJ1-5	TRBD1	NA	TGCAGCGTTGGGGACAGTAGCAATCAGCCCCAGCATTTT	CSVGDSSNQPQHF
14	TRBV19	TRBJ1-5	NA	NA	TGTGCCAGTAGTATACGAATAGGAGCTCGCCCCCAGCATTTT	CASSIRIGARPQHF
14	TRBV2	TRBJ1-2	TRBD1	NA	TGTGCCAGCAGCGCCGGACAGGGGCCCTATGGCTACACCTTC	CASSAGQGPYGYTF
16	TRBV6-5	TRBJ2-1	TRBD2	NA	TGTGCCAGCAGTTATGGTTCCGGCGGGGGGAGGGATGAGCAGTTCTTC	CASSYGSGGGRDEQFF
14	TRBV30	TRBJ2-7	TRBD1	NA	TGTGCCTGGAGTACCTGGGACAGGGCTTACGAGCAGTACTTC	CAWSTWDRAYEQYF
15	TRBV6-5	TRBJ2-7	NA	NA	TGTGCCAGCAGTTACCGACTCCTGAACTCCTACGAGCAGTACTTC	CASSYRLLNSYEQYF
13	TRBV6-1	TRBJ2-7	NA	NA	TGTGCCAGCAGTGACTACGGTCCCTACGAGCAGTACTTC	CASSDYGPYEQYF
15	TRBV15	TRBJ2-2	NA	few	TGTGCCACCAGCAGACACACACAGGGAACCGGGGAGCTGTTTTTT	CATSRHTQGTGELFF
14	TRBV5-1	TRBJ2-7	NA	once	TGCGCCAGCAGCTTGGGCGGCGCTTTGAACGAGCAGTACTTC	CASSLGGALNEQYF
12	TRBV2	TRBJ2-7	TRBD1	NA	TGTGCCAGCAGTGAACTCAGGGGGAAGCAGTACTTC	CASSELRGKQYF
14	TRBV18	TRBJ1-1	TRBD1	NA	TGTGCCAGCTCACTGAAGAGGGGGCCCACTGAAGCTTTCTTT	CASSLKRGPTEAFF
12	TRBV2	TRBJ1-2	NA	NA	TGTGCCAGCAGTGAGCGCTCCTATGGCTACACCTTC	CASSERSYGYTF
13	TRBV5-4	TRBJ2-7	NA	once	TGTGCCAGCGATTCGGGGGGCTCGTCCGAGCAGTACTTC	CASDSGGSSEQYF
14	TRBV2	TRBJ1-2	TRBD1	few	TGTGCCAGCAGTGACAGGGGGTCTAACTATGGCTACACCTTC	CASSDRGSNYGYTF
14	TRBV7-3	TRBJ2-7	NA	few	TGTGCCAGCAGCAAAGGGGCCCATTCCTACGAGCAGTACTTC	CASSKGAHSYEQYF
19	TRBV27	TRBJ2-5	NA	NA	TGTGCCAGCATGGGGTCTGGGGCAGGTATTCAGCCGGGCCAAGAGACCCAGTACTTC	CASMGSGAGIQPGQETQYF
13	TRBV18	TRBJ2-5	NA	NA	TGTGCCAGCTCAAAAGGGGCTGGAGAGACCCAGTACTTC	CASSKGAGETQYF
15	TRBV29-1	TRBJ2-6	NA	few	TGCAGCGTCCTCCTGATTTTCTCTGGGGCCAACGTCCTGACTTTC	CSVLLIFSGANVLTF
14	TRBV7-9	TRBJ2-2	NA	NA	TGTGCCAGCAGCGGCGGACTCAACACCGGGGAGCTGTTTTTT	CASSGGLNTGELFF
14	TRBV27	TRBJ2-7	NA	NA	TGTGCCAGCAGTTTTCCGGGGGCGGTCGACGAGCAGTACTTC	CASSFPGAVDEQYF
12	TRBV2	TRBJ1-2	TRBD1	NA	TGTGCCAGCAGAGGACAGGATTATGGCTACACCTTC	CASRGQDYGYTF
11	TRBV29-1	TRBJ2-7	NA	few	TGCAGCGTTACCAGCGGCTACGAGCAGTACTTC	CSVTSGYEQYF